This TCR beta chain originates from a study of cytomegalovirus exposure and HLA in healthy donors. Study summary: Within the Caucasian-associated ancestry cluster were under 85% of the roughly 430 genotyped donors.

CDR1 and CDR2 (germline): LNHDA, SQIVND (reference sequence). V gave up 5 bases and J gave up 7 bases, with 21 bases separating them. The CDR3 sequence is 17 residues long. General study results and limits: Cytomegalovirus status, reportedly, was diagnosed with high specificity and sensitivity by the classifier. Some V segments (TRBV6-2 and TRBV6-3 among them) were excluded as indistinguishable. Listed as cytomegalovirus-associated were 164 TCR beta chains.

Primers for the PCR totalled 60 Vbeta and 13 Jbeta. The assay was immunoSEQ multiplex PCR, and TCRdb's table has in-frame clones only and misses some. The table includes approximately 97,000 clones, 65% to 90% detected once. In the case of this clone: As yet, its antigen is unknown.

This TCR was recovered from a woman aged 70 to 79 in good health and CMV-seropositive. The V gene is TRBV19, the J gene TRBJ1-6; D ambiguous. The source material was PBMCs. The CDR3 sequence: CASSVKTKTLGNSPLHF. CDR3 nucleotide sequence: TGTGCCAGTAGTGTTAAGACTAAGACATTGGGAAATTCACCCCTCCACTTT.